The next 5 T cell receptor beta chains were all read from a single sample in a study of CXCR3-negative and CXCR3-positive naive CD8 T cells. All TRB cDNA libraries came from 5' RACE performed with UMI labels. From the 5' RACE reads, TCRdb lists one entry per CDR3 protein and no DNA. The listing records under 85,000 distinct CDR3 sequences. Material: naive CXCR3- CD8+ T cells from blood. Subset indicated: CD45RO-CCR7+CD27+CD95- naive CD8+ T cells lacking CXCR3 (TNR3-). These receptors all stem from a human donor in good health. Some clones in this sample may be carry-over from other donors' samples.

The V and J genes are TRBV29-1 and TRBJ2-5. The CDR3 totals 11 residues. Germline lookup yields CDR1 SQVTM and CDR2 ANQGSEA. The CDR3 is CSVRWWETQYF.

The chain carries TRBV4-2 and TRBJ2-1; TCRdb indicates TRBD2, and absent DNA this call remains unverified. Germline-derived CDR1 and CDR2 are LGHNA and YNFKEQ. This CDR3 is 16 amino acids long. CDR3 region: CASSQGGLASGNEQFF.

The chain joins TRBV9 to TRBJ2-1. The CDR3 consists of 14 residues. Germline CDR1 is SGDLS and CDR2 is YYNGEE. The CDR3 reads CASSVSGSYNEQFF.

The rearrangement uses TRBV29-1 and TRBJ2-1; absent DNA, TCRdb's TRBD1 call cannot be checked. The CDR3 is 17 residues long. The germline V gene encodes CDR1 SQVTM and CDR2 ANQGSEA. Here the CDR3 reads CSALLPGQELAALGQFF.

The V call is TRBV4-1, the J call TRBJ1-6. Germline assignment: CDR1 MGHRA and CDR2 YSYEKL. The CDR3 runs 15 residues. CDR3 sequence reads: CASSQDRLGGSPLHF.